The entry that follows covers one T cell receptor beta chain sequence. The data belong to a study of cytomegalovirus exposure and HLA in healthy donors. This CDR3 contains 15 residues. CDR1 is LNHDA and CDR2 is SQIVND in the germline V gene (reference sequence). V lost 3 bases, J lost 4 bases, and 16 bases lay in between. This PCR relied on a set of 60 Vbeta primers and 13 Jbeta primers. Some clones are missing from TCRdb's copy, which holds only in-frame ones; the method was immunoSEQ multiplex PCR. Recorded for this sample: some 72,000 clones. This sequence joins TRBV19 and TRBJ2-7; D possibly corresponds to TRBD2 (6 bases). The sample consisted of PBMCs. The TCR originated in a boy aged 5-17 years in good health and CMV-seronegative. The CDR3 is CASSITGEGSYEQYF. Here the CDR3 DNA reads TGTGCCAGTAGTATTACGGGGGAAGGGTCTTACGAGCAGTACTTC.